The 3 T cell receptor beta chains in this list originate from one sample, sequenced in a study of vaccination and CD4 T cells after COVID-19. Regarding treatment: roughly ten-day PBMC culture with coronavirus spike peptide pools or control peptides (ViraFEST assay). Cultured CD4+ T cell DNA underwent sequencing with the Oncomine TCR Beta short-read assay. MiXCR, run by TCRdb on the PCR reads, gives a single entry per CDR3 protein. This sample has 15,000 to 20,000 distinct CDR3 sequences, with roughly half found just once. No antigens are known for them. The material sequenced was CD4+ T cells from blood, cultured in vitro, taken before SARS-CoV-2 vaccination. These receptors came from a human donor who had recovered from COVID-19.

The CDR3: CASSLRVGENTEAFF. CDR3 nucleotide sequence: TGTGCCAGCAGCTTACGGGTAGGTGAGAACACTGAAGCTTTCTTT. The rearrangement links TRBV7-2 to TRBJ1-1; no firm D call. Germline-derived CDR1 and CDR2 are SGHTA and FQGNSA. The CDR3 length is 15 residues. The V end was cut by 2 bases, the J end by 1 base, with 11 bases between.

The chain carries TRBV10-1 and TRBJ2-7; a possible D gene is TRBD1 (6 bases). The CDR3 has 16 residues. The germline gives CDR1 WNHNN, CDR2 SYGVQD (reference sequence). Trimming removed 4 bases from V and 2 bases from J, with 18 bases in between. The CDR3 spells CASSGVPDSSPYEQYF. CDR3 sequence (DNA): TGCGCCAGCAGTGGGGTCCCGGACAGTTCCCCCTACGAGCAGTACTTC.

The rearrangement joins TRBV19 to TRBJ2-4; 10 nucleotides agree with TRBD1. The trim removed 8 bases at V and 1 base at J, leaving 2 bases unmatched. Germline CDR1 LNHDA, CDR2 SQIVND (reference sequence). The CDR3 sequence is 14 residues long. The CDR3 DNA reads as TGTGCCAGTGGGACAGGGGCCGCCAAAAACATTCAGTACTTC. Protein sequence: CASGTGAAKNIQYF.